Each of the 3 T cell receptor beta chains below was sequenced from the same sample in a study of T cell responses to AZD1222 COVID-19 vaccine. The assay was immunoSEQ multiplex PCR, and TCRdb's table has in-frame clones only and misses some. The table lists fewer than 200,000 clones, just under 95% of them singletons, with 1.5% to 2% in the top ten. The sample in question was peripheral blood, obtained on day 0 of AZD1222 vaccination. These receptors were taken from an adult in good health.

This clone was counted a few times. This chain links TRBV7-2 with TRBJ2-2; D is uncertain. V shed 3 bases and J shed 7 bases, with 6 bases lying between them. The CDR3 covers 12 residues. The germline gives CDR1 SGHTA, CDR2 FQGNSA. CDR3 protein: CASSLVDGELFF. The DNA of the CDR3 is TGTGCCAGCAGCTTGGTGGACGGGGAGCTGTTTTTT. Full variable domain (rest looked up from reference TRBV7-2 and TRBJ2-2): GAGVSQSPSNKVTEKGKDVELRCDPISGHTALYWYRQSLGQGLEFLIYFQGNSAPDKSGLPSDRFSAERTGGSVSTLTIQRTQQEDSAVYLCASSLVDGELFFGEGSRLTVL.

Here the CDR3 reads CASSYREMDEQFF. CDR3 sequence (DNA): TGTGCCAGCAGTTACAGGGAGATGGATGAGCAGTTCTTC. The chain combines TRBV12-3 or TRBV12-4 with TRBJ2-1, with D possibly matching TRBD1 (6 bases). The V end lost 4 bases, the J end lost 8 bases, and 12 bases lay between the germline ends. This CDR3 comprises 13 residues.

The rearrangement uses TRBV30 and TRBJ2-1; D remains unclear. The CDR3 has 12 amino acids. V dropped 2 bases and J dropped 8 bases, with 10 bases sitting between them. CDR1 and CDR2 (germline): GTSNPN, SVGIG (reference sequence). Here the CDR3 DNA reads TGTGCCTGGAGTAGAACTACGGATGAGCAGTTCTTC. Translating it yields CAWSRTTDEQFF.